The 27 T cell receptor beta chains listed next were all sequenced from one sample in a study of shared clonotypes between healthy human individuals. The data were produced by immunoSEQ multiplex PCR, yet TCRdb's version contains in-frame clones alone and is incomplete. The sample holds 2,500,000 or so clones, around nine tenths seen once. Material for sequencing was naive CD4+ T cells sorted from blood. As to subset: CD45RA+ positively selected. Every receptor here comes from a man aged 18-30 years in good health.

This clone was counted a few times. The rearrangement uses TRBV11-1 and TRBJ2-7; a weak D match, TRBD2 (6 bases). V was cut by 5 bases and J by 5 bases, with 13 bases left in between. CDR3 length: 13 amino acids. In germline, CDR1 is SGHAT, CDR2 FQDESV (reference sequence). The CDR3 loop reads CASSLAAGHEQYF. The CDR3 DNA reads TGTGCCAGCAGCCTGGCCGCGGGGCACGAGCAGTACTTC.

The chain links TRBV6-6 to TRBJ2-7, with TRBD1 matching over 7 bases. V was pared by 6 bases and J by 0 bases, with 8 bases of the junction left unmatched. Germline V gene lookup returns CDR1 MNHNY and CDR2 SVGAGI (reference sequence). The CDR3 runs 15 residues. The CDR3 protein is CASSRGQAISYEQYF. In nucleotides, the CDR3 is TGTGCCAGCAGCCGTGGACAGGCAATCTCCTACGAGCAGTACTTC.

The rearrangement joins TRBV5-1 to TRBJ2-7; 11 nucleotides agree with TRBD1. Germline CDR1 SGHRS, CDR2 YFSETQ. This CDR3 region has 16 residues. The trim removed 4 bases at V and 0 bases at J, leaving 6 bases unmatched. The CDR3 reads CASSRTGGEVSYEQYF. The CDR3 DNA is TGCGCCAGCAGCCGGACAGGGGGCGAGGTCTCCTACGAGCAGTACTTC.

This chain joins TRBV7-2 and TRBJ2-1; D is uncertain. Trimming took 2 bases from V and 3 from J, leaving 2 bases between them. Germline loops: CDR1 SGHTA, CDR2 FQGNSA. This CDR3 has 12 residues. The CDR3 here is CASSLNYNEQFF. DNA for the CDR3: TGTGCCAGCAGCTTAAACTACAATGAGCAGTTCTTC.

The chain carries TRBV18 and TRBJ1-1, with a tentative D call TRBD1 (5 bases). This CDR3 spans 14 amino acids. Germline CDR1 reads KGHSH; CDR2 reads LQKENI. V lost 2 bases, J lost 1 base, and 8 bases lay in between. CDR3 protein: CASSPLTENTEAFF. The CDR3 region has the DNA TGTGCCAGCTCACCATTGACAGAGAACACTGAAGCTTTCTTT.

This chain uses TRBV7-2 with TRBJ1-2, with TRBD1 identical over 7 bases. V gave up 2 bases and J gave up 1 base; unmatched junction bases: 10. The CDR3 consists of 17 residues. CDR1 and CDR2 (germline): SGHTA, FQGNSA. Here the CDR3 DNA reads TGTGCCAGCAGCTTAAGCCCGGGGGCAGGGGGTAACTATGGCTACACCTTC. Its translation: CASSLSPGAGGNYGYTF. The whole variable domain, remainder taken from reference TRBV7-2 and TRBJ1-2, is GAGVSQSPSNKVTEKGKDVELRCDPISGHTALYWYRQSLGQGLEFLIYFQGNSAPDKSGLPSDRFSAERTGGSVSTLTIQRTQQEDSAVYLCASSLSPGAGGNYGYTFGSGTRLTVV.

V gene TRBV9 combines with J gene TRBJ2-7, with TRBD2 as a possible D gene (7 bases). The CDR3 is made up of 13 amino acids. V lost 5 bases and J lost 5, with 14 bases in between. In germline, CDR1 is SGDLS, CDR2 YYNGEE. The CDR3 region has the DNA TGTGCCAGCAGTCTAGGGGGGACTAACGAGCAGTACTTC. This gives the protein CASSLGGTNEQYF.

J is TRBJ2-7 and V is TRBV6-5, with D unclear. This CDR3 contains 13 residues. Germline CDR1 MNHEY, CDR2 SVGAGI. Trimming cost V 5 bases and J 0 bases, with 8 bases left between them. The DNA of the CDR3 is TGTGCCAGCAGTGAGAGTAACTCCTACGAGCAGTACTTC. This translates into CASSESNSYEQYF.

The chain is built from TRBV6-6 and TRBJ1-3; D is uncertain. This CDR3 comprises 16 residues. V was trimmed by 0 bases and J by 2 bases, leaving 11 bases between them. CDR1 and CDR2 from the germline V gene are MNHNY and SVGAGI (reference sequence). The DNA for the CDR3 is TGTGCCAGCAGTTACTCCCGACCTACCGCTGGAAACACCATATATTTT. Amino acids: CASSYSRPTAGNTIYF.

The chain employs TRBV7-3 and TRBJ1-1; 10 bases fit TRBD1. This CDR3 region has 13 residues. V dropped 5 bases and J dropped 7; count of bases not matched to a gene: 4. In germline, CDR1 is SGHTA, CDR2 FQGTGA. The CDR3 coding sequence is TGTGCCAGCAGCACCGGGACAGGGGTTGAAGCTTTCTTT. This gives the protein CASSTGTGVEAFF.

This clone has only a few counts. The V and J genes are TRBV10-3 and TRBJ1-1; 8 positions agree with TRBD1. There are 14 residues in the CDR3. Trimming at V came to 6 bases and at J to 5 bases, leaving 8 bases not matched to a gene. Germline loops: CDR1 ENHRY, CDR2 SYGVKD. The CDR3 DNA reads TGTGCCATCAGCCAACGGACAGGGCGGACTGAAGCTTTCTTT. Its protein is CAISQRTGRTEAFF.

This chain uses TRBV15 with TRBJ1-6, with D maybe TRBD1 (6 bases). The CDR3 loop spans 14 amino acids. CDR1 and CDR2 from the germline V gene are LNHNV and YYDKDF (reference sequence). Between the trimmed V and J ends, which lost 0 bases and 10 bases, there was a span of 10 bases. The CDR3 loop reads CATSRDRGRSPLHF. CDR3 bases: TGTGCCACCAGCAGAGACAGGGGTCGGTCACCCCTCCACTTT. The full variable domain, with the rest looked up from reference TRBV15 and TRBJ1-6, is DAMVIQNPRYQVTQFGKPVTLSCSQTLNHNVMYWYQQKSSQAPKLLFHYYDKDFNNEADTPDNFQSRRPNTSFCFLDIRSPGLGDTAMYLCATSRDRGRSPLHFGNGTRLTVT.

The chain combines TRBV6-1 with TRBJ1-5; TRBD1 might be the D (5 bases). Trimming removed 0 bases at V and 9 bases at J, with 9 bases between. CDR3 length equals 13 residues. The germline gives CDR1 MNHNS, CDR2 SASEGT. The CDR3 spells CASSEARGTPQHF. DNA for the CDR3: TGTGCCAGCAGTGAAGCGAGGGGAACGCCCCAGCATTTT.

The V call is TRBV11-1, the J call TRBJ2-3; 11 nucleotides line up with TRBD2. The V gene's germline CDR1 is SGHAT and CDR2 FQDESV (reference sequence). V shed 5 bases, J shed 2 bases, and the junction held 6 bases outside the gene matches. The CDR3 totals 16 residues. CDR3 DNA sequence: TGTGCCAGCAGCAATATAGCGGGGGGGGTCACAGATACGCAGTATTTT. This codes for CASSNIAGGVTDTQYF.

The chain carries TRBV5-8 and TRBJ2-2, with D hard to call. CDR1 is SGHTS, CDR2 YDEGEE, per germline. The CDR3 is 15 residues long. Trimming stripped 2 bases from V and 6 bases from J, with 14 bases between. Here the CDR3 reads CASSLRVSRPGELFF. The CDR3 DNA is TGTGCCAGCAGCTTAAGGGTGTCCAGACCCGGGGAGCTGTTTTTT.

The chain joins TRBV21-1 to TRBJ1-5; TRBD1, the table's D call, lacks a check against the DNA. TRBV21-1 is labeled a pseudogene. The CDR3 covers 16 residues. In nucleotides, the CDR3 is TGTGCCAGCAGCTTTCGATTACAGGGGACGAATCAGCCCCAGCATTTT. This sequence encodes CASSFRLQGTNQPQHF.

DNA of the CDR3: TGTGCCAGCAGCCCGGACGGGGATTCACCCCTCCACTTT. It yields the protein CASSPDGDSPLHF. This rearrangement joins TRBV5-4 to TRBJ1-6, with unresolved D. This CDR3 comprises 13 residues. Trimming removed 4 bases at V and 8 bases at J, with 10 bases between. Germline lookup yields CDR1 SGHNT and CDR2 YYREEE (reference sequence).

As to this clone: The junction does not match germline at one end; this may be a read error. The chain recombines TRBV11-3 with TRBJ2-5; no reliable D call. Germline CDR1 reads SGHNT; CDR2 reads YENEEA. This CDR3 comprises 14 residues. CDR3: CASSRLGDGEAQYF. The CDR3 nucleotides read TGCGCCAGCAGCCGCCTTGGGGATGGAGAGGCCCAGTACTTC.

The chain joins TRBV30 to TRBJ2-3, with D possibly matching TRBD2 (5 bases). This CDR3 contains 15 residues. Germline CDR1 and CDR2: GTSNPN and SVGIG (reference sequence). The ends were cut back, 1 base at V and 4 bases at J, with 15 bases in the middle. The CDR3 coding sequence is TGTGCCTGGAGTGCCGGGCTCCTGGAGGCAGATACGCAGTATTTT. Translated, it gives CAWSAGLLEADTQYF.

This chain joins TRBV7-2 and TRBJ2-5; 7 bases match TRBD1. CDR3 length: 15 residues. Germline assignment: CDR1 SGHTA and CDR2 FQGNSA. Unmatched junction bases numbered 10, after V lost 4 bases and J lost 5 bases. The CDR3: CASSSWAPRGETQYF. In DNA form, the CDR3 reads TGTGCCAGCAGCTCCTGGGCCCCCAGGGGGGAGACCCAGTACTTC.

The chain couples TRBV5-1 to TRBJ2-1; D possibly corresponds to TRBD1 (6 bases). CDR1 and CDR2 from the germline V gene are SGHRS and YFSETQ. CDR3 length equals 13 residues. The ends were cut back, 4 bases at V and 6 bases at J, with 11 bases in the middle. CDR3: CASSQTGFNEQFF. The CDR3 nucleotides are TGCGCCAGCAGCCAGACAGGTTTCAATGAGCAGTTCTTC.

The CDR3 DNA is TGTGCCAGCAGCGTACGAGGGGACAGGGGTTCCTACGAGCAGTACTTC. This sequence encodes CASSVRGDRGSYEQYF. This chain joins TRBV9 and TRBJ2-7; 10 nucleotides agree with TRBD1. The trim removed 1 base at V and 1 base at J, leaving 5 bases unmatched. CDR1 SGDLS and CDR2 YYNGEE come from the germline V gene. The CDR3 is made up of 16 amino acids.

This clone showed up just once. The chain is built from TRBV11-2 and TRBJ2-1; 11 positions match TRBD2. CDR1 is SGHAT, CDR2 FQNNGV, per germline. The CDR3 consists of 15 residues. V dropped 5 bases and J dropped 9; count of bases not matched to a gene: 9. The DNA of the CDR3 is TGTGCCAGCAGCCTAAATAGCGGGGGGGCACGTGAGCAGTTCTTC. Its translation: CASSLNSGGAREQFF.

The chain couples TRBV5-1 to TRBJ2-7; possible D gene TRBD1, 5 bases. The CDR3 sequence is 16 residues long. CDR1 and CDR2 from the germline V gene are SGHRS and YFSETQ. Trimming stripped 0 bases from V and 3 bases from J, with 16 bases between. CDR3 nucleotide sequence: TGCGCCAGCAGCTTGGTAGGGTCCAGGGTGGACTACGAGCAGTACTTC. It yields the protein CASSLVGSRVDYEQYF.

Comments on this clone: The sample carries other DNA sequences with the same CDR3. The rearrangement uses TRBV19 and TRBJ1-2; D not certain. V was cut by 3 bases and J by 2 bases, with 10 bases left in between. The CDR3 totals 14 residues. In germline, CDR1 is LNHDA, CDR2 SQIVND (reference sequence). The CDR3 DNA is TGTGCCAGTAGTATCGGGTCGGGGAACTATGGCTACACCTTC. Protein: CASSIGSGNYGYTF.

V and J are TRBV7-9 and TRBJ2-5; no clear D. Trimming cost V 5 bases and J 1 base, with 14 bases left between them. Germline values: CDR1 SEHNR, CDR2 FQNEAQ (reference sequence). The CDR3 totals 15 residues. The CDR3 sequence: CASSRNVGVQETQYF. CDR3 in DNA: TGTGCCAGCAGCCGGAACGTAGGAGTCCAAGAGACCCAGTACTTC.

V is TRBV6-5 and J is TRBJ2-7; 8 nucleotides agree with TRBD2. V lost 2 bases to trimming and J lost 6 bases; unmatched junction nucleotides: 9. The CDR3 length is 15 residues. Germline V lookup: CDR1 MNHEY, CDR2 SVGAGI. The CDR3 bases are TGTGCCAGCAGTTACGGGGTAGCGGGGTCGGGCGAGCAGTACTTC. Its protein is CASSYGVAGSGEQYF.